One sample yielded the 31 T cell receptor beta chains listed below, sequenced in a study of CD8+ T cells in alopecia areata. Noted treatment: oral pan-JAK inhibitor, 5-10 mg twice daily. Sequencing templates came from extracted RNA that was reverse transcribed into cDNA. The repertoire was sequenced with immunoSEQ multiplex PCR; TCRdb's copy has only in-frame clones and lacks some. The sample holds about 200,000 clones, more than 30% seen once. The sample here was CD4+ T cells sorted from blood, taken around week 30, from a patient treated with tofacitinib. The receptor set was obtained from a human donor with alopecia areata.

CDR3 protein: CASSPLAEQYF. The CDR3 coding sequence is TGTGCCAGCAGCCCGTTGGCCGAGCAGTACTTC. The rearrangement uses TRBV7-9 and TRBJ2-7; D gene uncertain. Deletions cut 5 bases from V and 6 bases from J, with 8 bases between. CDR1 is SEHNR and CDR2 is FQNEAQ in the germline V gene (reference sequence). The CDR3 is made up of 11 amino acids.

This clone has just a few counts. The chain has TRBV5-1 and TRBJ1-1, with D possibly TRBD1 on 6 matching bases. The CDR3 length is 16 residues. V lost 0 bases, J lost 4 bases, and 16 bases lay in between. CDR1 is SGHRS and CDR2 is YFSETQ in the germline V gene. The CDR3 loop is CASSLGSGEKSTEAFF. For the CDR3, the DNA is TGCGCCAGCAGCTTGGGTTCAGGGGAGAAATCCACTGAAGCTTTCTTT.

This chain connects TRBV5-6 to TRBJ2-5; possible D gene TRBD2, 5 bases. This CDR3 spans 16 amino acids. Germline V gives CDR1 SGHDT, CDR2 YYEEEE. V was cut by 0 bases and J by 5 bases, with 17 bases left in between. The CDR3 here is CASSLETSYRGETQYF. CDR3 nucleotides: TGTGCCAGCAGCTTGGAAACGAGCTACCGAGGGGAGACCCAGTACTTC.

This clone has only a few counts. The chain is built from TRBV29-1 and TRBJ1-4; D unclear. Trimming left V 6 bases short and J 0 bases short, with 2 bases between. The CDR3 extends over 11 amino acids. The germline V gene has CDR1 SQVTM and CDR2 ANQGSEA. The DNA for the CDR3 is TGCAGCGTGGCAACTAATGAAAAACTGTTTTTT. Residues: CSVATNEKLFF.

The chain uses TRBV4-1 and TRBJ2-1; D is undetermined. This CDR3 comprises 16 residues. From germline, CDR1 is MGHRA and CDR2 YSYEKL. Trimming shortened V by 1 base and J by 0 bases, and 10 bases separated the two germline ends. CDR3 region: CASSQGPRSSYNEQFF. The CDR3 nucleotides read TGCGCCAGCAGCCAAGGACCAAGAAGCTCCTACAATGAGCAGTTCTTC.

The V gene is TRBV11-1, the J gene TRBJ2-3, with TRBD1 matching over 11 bases. CDR3 length equals 15 residues. CDR1 and CDR2 (germline): SGHAT, FQDESV (reference sequence). V lost 6 bases and J lost 3; bases outside the gene matches: 5. CDR3 region: CASSPRDRGTDTQYF. The CDR3 DNA reads TGTGCCAGCAGTCCTCGGGACAGGGGGACAGATACGCAGTATTTT.

The rearrangement uses TRBV30 and TRBJ2-1; the D gene could be TRBD1 or TRBD2 (7 bases each). V was clipped by 0 bases and J by 10 bases, with 22 bases between them. The CDR3 totals 16 residues. Germline CDR1 reads GTSNPN; CDR2 reads SVGIG (reference sequence). The CDR3 is CAWSVRGLAEDREQFF. The CDR3 DNA is TGTGCCTGGAGTGTAAGGGGGCTAGCGGAGGACCGCGAGCAGTTCTTC.

The chain uses TRBV7-9 and TRBJ2-3; the D gene is possibly TRBD1 (6 bases). CDR3 length equals 14 residues. Germline CDR1 and CDR2: SEHNR and FQNEAQ (reference sequence). The V gene lost 3 bases and the J gene lost 2 bases, with 9 bases spanning the gap. The CDR3 sequence: CASSFTGNTDTQYF. CDR3 nucleotide sequence: TGTGCCAGCAGCTTTACAGGGAACACAGATACGCAGTATTTT.

This chain links TRBV11-3 with TRBJ2-7, with 12 bases identical to TRBD1. The CDR3 spans 15 residues. Germline values: CDR1 SGHNT, CDR2 YENEEA. The junction had 4 bases not matched to a gene; V was cut back by 2 bases and J by 5 bases. CDR3 DNA sequence: TGTGCCAGCAGCTTACAGGGACAGGGGGCGGACGAGCAGTACTTC. This translates into CASSLQGQGADEQYF. The entire variable domain, with the rest obtained from reference TRBV11-3 and TRBJ2-7, is as follows: EAGVVQSPRYKIIEKKQPVAFWCNPISGHNTLYWYLQNLGQGPELLIRYENEEAVDDSQLPKDRFSAERLKGVDSTLKIQPAELGDSAVYLCASSLQGQGADEQYFGPGTRLTVT.

This rearrangement joins TRBV2 to TRBJ1-3; D not certain. The CDR3 runs 11 residues. Trimming pared 5 bases from V and 4 bases from J, leaving 3 bases between. The germline gives CDR1 SNHLY, CDR2 FYNNEI. The CDR3 protein is CASSPGNTIYF. The CDR3 nucleotides are TGTGCCAGCAGTCCCGGAAACACCATATATTTT.

This clone was picked up a small number of times. The genes are TRBV9 and TRBJ2-2; weak D call: TRBD2 (7 bases). V shed 10 bases and J shed 7 bases, with 20 bases lying between them. The CDR3 has 14 amino acids. Germline CDR1 SGDLS, CDR2 YYNGEE. CDR3 region: CASKGPAGHGELFF. The CDR3 bases are TGTGCCTCCAAAGGGCCAGCGGGACACGGGGAGCTGTTTTTT.

This chain joins TRBV5-4 and TRBJ2-1; TRBD1 agrees at 7 bases. V lost 5 bases, J lost 10 bases, and 9 bases stayed unmatched. The CDR3 length is 13 residues. Germline-derived CDR1 and CDR2 are SGHNT and YYREEE (reference sequence). CDR3 region: CASRGVGGLEQFF. The DNA for the CDR3 is TGTGCCAGCAGGGGGGTAGGGGGCCTCGAGCAGTTCTTC. The full variable domain, completed using reference TRBV5-4 and TRBJ2-1, is ETGVTQSPTHLIKTRGQQVTLRCSSQSGHNTVSWYQQALGQGPQFIFQYYREEENGRGNFPPRFSGLQFPNYSSELNVNALELDDSALYLCASRGVGGLEQFFGPGTRLTVL.

This clone was observed a few times. The genes are TRBV2 and TRBJ2-7; perhaps TRBD2 as D (5 bases). The V gene's germline CDR1 is SNHLY and CDR2 FYNNEI. Trimming pared 8 bases from V and 0 bases from J, leaving 11 bases between. The CDR3 sequence is 13 residues long. CDR3 in amino acids: CASSSGVSYEQYF. CDR3 nucleotides: TGTGCCAGCTCGTCCGGGGTCTCCTACGAGCAGTACTTC.

This clone was observed a few times. The chain carries TRBV6-6 and TRBJ2-7; weak D call: TRBD2 (6 bases). The CDR3 length is 11 residues. V lost 7 bases to trimming and J lost 6 bases, with 10 bases between them. Germline-derived CDR1 and CDR2 are MNHNY and SVGAGI (reference sequence). CDR3 coding DNA: TGTGCCAGCATGGAGGGCTTCGAGCAGTACTTC. Protein sequence: CASMEGFEQYF.

V usage is TRBV30 and J usage is TRBJ2-1, with D possibly matching TRBD2 (5 bases). V dropped 3 bases and J dropped 12 bases, with 15 bases sitting between them. CDR1 and CDR2 from the germline V gene are GTSNPN and SVGIG (reference sequence). This CDR3 is 12 amino acids long. The CDR3 bases are TGTGCCTGGAGCGCGGGCCCACAATGGCAGTTCTTC. The encoded protein is CAWSAGPQWQFF.

J is TRBJ2-7 and V is TRBV30, with D unclear. V lost 3 bases, J lost 2 bases, and 11 bases lay in between. This CDR3 spans 13 amino acids. The germline V gene has CDR1 GTSNPN and CDR2 SVGIG (reference sequence). The CDR3 protein is CAWRTPATYEQYF. The CDR3 coding sequence is TGTGCCTGGAGGACACCTGCTACCTACGAGCAGTACTTC. The whole variable domain, filled in from reference TRBV30 and TRBJ2-7, reads SQTIHQWPATLVQPVGSPLSLECTVEGTSNPNLYWYRQAAGRGLQLLFYSVGIGQISSEVPQNLSASRPQDRQFILSSKKLLLSDSGFYLCAWRTPATYEQYFGPGTRLTVT.

This clone was seen a few times. The chain links TRBV7-9 to TRBJ2-1; D may be TRBD1 or TRBD2 (5 bases each). Germline CDR1 is SEHNR and CDR2 is FQNEAQ (reference sequence). This CDR3 has 14 amino acids. V lost 4 bases and J 1 base, leaving 8 bases between the germline ends. The DNA for the CDR3 is TGTGCCAGCAGCTGGGACCGTTCCTACAATGAGCAGTTCTTC. It codes for CASSWDRSYNEQFF.

As to this clone: Other DNA sequences in this specimen translate into the identical CDR3. The chain links TRBV5-1 to TRBJ1-2; no firm D call. Germline values: CDR1 SGHRS, CDR2 YFSETQ. V was pared by 1 base and J by 4 bases, with 8 bases between. The CDR3 has 13 residues. DNA of the CDR3: TGCGCCAGCAGCTTGTGGCCGGGCTATGGCTACACCTTC. Translating it yields CASSLWPGYGYTF. Supplemented by reference TRBV5-1 and TRBJ1-2, the full variable domain reads KAGVTQTPRYLIKTRGQQVTLSCSPISGHRSVSWYQQTPGQGLQFLFEYFSETQRNKGNFPGRFSGRQFSNSRSEMNVSTLELGDSALYLCASSLWPGYGYTFGSGTRLTVV.

A few counts support this clone. The chain couples TRBV6-1 to TRBJ2-4, with TRBD2 matching over 10 bases. The J segment lost 7 bases and the V segment lost 4 bases, leaving 10 bases of the junction unmatched. This CDR3 is 16 amino acids long. CDR1 is MNHNS and CDR2 is SASEGT in the germline V gene. The CDR3 DNA reads as TGTGCCAGCAGTGGACCGTTCCTAGCGGGGGAGAACATTCAGTACTTC. Its protein is CASSGPFLAGENIQYF.

This rearrangement joins TRBV5-1 to TRBJ1-1, with 8 bases fitting TRBD1. Germline V lookup: CDR1 SGHRS, CDR2 YFSETQ. Germline trimming cut 4 bases from V and 7 bases from J; bases unmatched to any gene: 12. This CDR3 region has 15 residues. Here the CDR3 reads CASSLRTGTSNEAFF. CDR3 bases: TGCGCCAGCAGCCTGCGGACAGGGACATCGAATGAAGCTTTCTTT.

V gene TRBV7-9 combines with J gene TRBJ2-7, with TRBD2 as a possible D gene (6 bases). CDR3 length: 15 residues. The V gene lost 4 bases and the J gene lost 2 bases, with 15 bases spanning the gap. Germline lookup yields CDR1 SEHNR and CDR2 FQNEAQ (reference sequence). CDR3 nucleotides: TGTGCCAGCAGCTCGGTACTCGGGGGAGCCTACGAGCAGTACTTC. It codes for CASSSVLGGAYEQYF.

The genes are TRBV5-6 and TRBJ2-1; D not resolved. The CDR3 consists of 13 residues. V was cut by 0 bases and J by 7 bases, with 8 bases left in between. Looked up from germline, CDR1 is SGHDT and CDR2 is YYEEEE. The CDR3 region has the DNA TGTGCCAGCAGCTTGGCCTTGAGAAATGAGCAGTTCTTC. Its protein product is CASSLALRNEQFF.

The chain recombines TRBV2 with TRBJ1-6; D not certain. The germline V gene has CDR1 SNHLY and CDR2 FYNNEI. V was shortened by 4 bases and J by 10 bases, with 8 bases between the two germline ends. There are 12 residues in the CDR3. CDR3 sequence (DNA): TGTGCCAGCAGTGTTTCGGGATCACCCCTCCACTTT. Amino acid sequence: CASSVSGSPLHF.

The CDR3 sequence: CASSQVTDSSYNSPLHF. The DNA for the CDR3 is TGCGCCAGCAGTCAAGTGACAGATAGCTCCTATAATTCACCCCTCCACTTT. This chain links TRBV23-1 with TRBJ1-6, with a tentative D call TRBD1 (5 bases). TRBV23-1 is an open reading frame, and its role is uncertain. CDR3 length: 17 amino acids. The germline V and J ends were trimmed by 2 bases and 0 bases, with 11 bases remaining between them.

V usage is TRBV29-1 and J usage is TRBJ1-4; 7 bases fit TRBD1. V was pared by 6 bases and J by 0 bases, with 10 bases of the junction left unmatched. The CDR3 loop spans 16 amino acids. Germline assignment: CDR1 SQVTM and CDR2 ANQGSEA. The CDR3 reads CSVKRQGTTTNEKLFF. In nucleotides, the CDR3 is TGCAGCGTGAAACGACAGGGAACGACAACTAATGAAAAACTGTTTTTT. The whole variable domain, remainder taken from reference TRBV29-1 and TRBJ1-4, is SAVISQKPSRDICQRGTSLTIQCQVDSQVTMMFWYRQQPGQSLTLIATANQGSEATYESGFVIDKFPISRPNLTFSTLTVSNMSPEDSSIYLCSVKRQGTTTNEKLFFGSGTQLSVL.

This clone was seen only a few times. The rearrangement uses TRBV19 and TRBJ1-1; D remains unclear. CDR3 size: 14 residues. V lost 6 bases and J lost 1, with 12 bases in between. The germline V gene encodes CDR1 LNHDA and CDR2 SQIVND (reference sequence). CDR3 DNA: TGTGCCAGTAGGTTGGACGGAGGGAACACTGAAGCTTTCTTT. Protein product: CASRLDGGNTEAFF.

The V and J genes are TRBV2 and TRBJ2-5; 8 positions agree with TRBD2. The CDR3 has 12 residues. Trimming at V came to 6 bases and at J to 4 bases, leaving 1 base not matched to a gene. CDR1 is SNHLY and CDR2 is FYNNEI in the germline V gene. CDR3 in DNA: TGTGCCAGCAGCGGGGGGGGAGAGACCCAGTACTTC. Its translation is CASSGGGETQYF.

As for this clone: A junction boundary mismatches the germline segment, possibly from a read error. The chain joins TRBV7-7 to TRBJ2-2, with unresolved D. CDR3 length: 14 amino acids. Germline CDR1 is SSHAT and CDR2 is FNYEAQ (reference sequence). The CDR3 region has the DNA TGTGCTAGCAGCTTAGGGCTAGAGGCCGGGGAGCTGTTTTTT. Amino acid sequence: CASSLGLEAGELFF.

A note on this clone: One end of the junction is discordant with germline, which a read error may explain. This chain connects TRBV20-1 to TRBJ2-7, with 8 bases matching TRBD2. Per the germline V gene, CDR1 is DFQATT and CDR2 is SNEGSKA (reference sequence). The CDR3 sequence is 11 residues long. Here the CDR3 DNA reads TGCAGTGCAACGAGCGGGAGTGACTTAAATTTC. Translation gives CSATSGSDLNF.

The chain joins TRBV4-2 to TRBJ1-1, with a weak D call TRBD1 (6 bases). The germline V gene encodes CDR1 LGHNA and CDR2 YNFKEQ. The ends were cut back, 0 bases at V and 10 bases at J, with 12 bases in the middle. The CDR3 is made up of 13 amino acids. The CDR3 region is CASSQDWGRAAFF. Here the CDR3 DNA reads TGTGCCAGCAGCCAAGATTGGGGGCGGGCAGCTTTCTTT.

J is TRBJ1-4 and V is TRBV27; no clear D. Trimming stripped 6 bases from V and 8 bases from J, with 13 bases between. This CDR3 spans 13 amino acids. Germline V gene lookup returns CDR1 MNHEY and CDR2 SMNVEV (reference sequence). DNA of the CDR3: TGTGCCAGCAGCCCCGTTTTTAGAGAAAAACTGTTTTTT. This codes for CASSPVFREKLFF.